This entry features one T cell receptor (beta chain) sequence. This was a deep-level run. Libraries were prepared by immunoSEQ multiplex PCR; TCRdb keeps only in-frame clonotypes and omits some of them. The repertoire holds about 450,000 clones, about 80% seen once, with approximately 12% in the top ten. The CDR3 contains 13 residues. Germline V gives CDR1 SQVTM, CDR2 ANQGSEA. Deletions cut 4 bases from V and 5 bases from J, with 14 bases between. The data stem from a study of shared clonotypes between healthy human individuals. Input material: PBMCs. The origin of this receptor is a woman between 40 and 55 years old in good health. Some clones in this sample may be carry-over from other donors' samples. The rearrangement joins TRBV29-1 to TRBJ1-2; D perhaps matches TRBD1 (6 bases). The CDR3 sequence is CSVAPRGMYGYTF. In DNA form, the CDR3 reads TGCAGCGTTGCACCAAGGGGGATGTATGGCTACACCTTC. The full variable domain, its missing parts supplied by reference TRBV29-1 and TRBJ1-2, is SAVISQKPSRDICQRGTSLTIQCQVDSQVTMMFWYRQQPGQSLTLIATANQGSEATYESGFVIDKFPISRPNLTFSTLTVSNMSPEDSSIYLCSVAPRGMYGYTFGSGTRLTVV.